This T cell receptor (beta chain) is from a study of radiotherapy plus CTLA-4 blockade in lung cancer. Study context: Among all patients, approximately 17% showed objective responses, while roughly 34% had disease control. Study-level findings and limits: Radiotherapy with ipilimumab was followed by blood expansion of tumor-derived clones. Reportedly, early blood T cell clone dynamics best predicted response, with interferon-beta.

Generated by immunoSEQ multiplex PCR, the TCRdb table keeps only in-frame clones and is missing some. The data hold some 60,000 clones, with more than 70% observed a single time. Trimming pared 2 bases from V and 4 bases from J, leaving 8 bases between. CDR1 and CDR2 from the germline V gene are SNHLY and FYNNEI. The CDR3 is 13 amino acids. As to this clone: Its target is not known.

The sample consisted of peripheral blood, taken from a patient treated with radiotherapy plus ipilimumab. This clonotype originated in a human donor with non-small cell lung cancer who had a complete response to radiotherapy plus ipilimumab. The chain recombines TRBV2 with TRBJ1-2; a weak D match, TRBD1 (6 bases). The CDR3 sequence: CASSEPTGYGYTF. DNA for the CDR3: TGTGCCAGCAGTGAACCGACAGGCTATGGCTACACCTTC.